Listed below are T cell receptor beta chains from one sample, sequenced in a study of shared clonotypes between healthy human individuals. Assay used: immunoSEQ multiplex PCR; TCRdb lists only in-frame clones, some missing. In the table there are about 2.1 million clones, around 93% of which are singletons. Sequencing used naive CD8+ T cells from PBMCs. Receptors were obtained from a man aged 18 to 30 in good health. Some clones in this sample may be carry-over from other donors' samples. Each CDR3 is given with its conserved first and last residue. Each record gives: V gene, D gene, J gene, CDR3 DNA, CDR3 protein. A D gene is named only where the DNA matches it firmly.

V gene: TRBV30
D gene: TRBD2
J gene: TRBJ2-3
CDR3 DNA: TGTGCCTGGGAGCGGGATGTTCCAGATACGCAGTATTTT
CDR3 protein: CAWERDVPDTQYF

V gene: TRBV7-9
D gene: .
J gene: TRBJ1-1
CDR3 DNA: TGTGCCAGCAGCTTAAGGAATGTGAACACTGAAGCTTTCTTT
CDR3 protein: CASSLRNVNTEAFF

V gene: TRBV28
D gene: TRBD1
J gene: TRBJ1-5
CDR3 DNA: TGTGCCAGCAGTTTATCAACAGGGGGTCAGCCCCAGCATTTT
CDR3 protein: CASSLSTGGQPQHF

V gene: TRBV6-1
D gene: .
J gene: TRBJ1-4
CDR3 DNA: TGTGCCAGCAGTCGATCGCGCCGAGAGGTTGAAAAACTGTTTTTT
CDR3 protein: CASSRSRREVEKLFF

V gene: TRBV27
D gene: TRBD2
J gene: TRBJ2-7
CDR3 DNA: TGTGCCAGCAGTCTGACTAGCGGAGGCCCCAGCGAGCAGTACTTC
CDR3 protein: CASSLTSGGPSEQYF

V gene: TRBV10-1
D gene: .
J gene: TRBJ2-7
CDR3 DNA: TGCGCCAGCAGTGAGAGGGTCAGGGAGGTCTACGAGCAGTACTTC
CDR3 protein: CASSERVREVYEQYF

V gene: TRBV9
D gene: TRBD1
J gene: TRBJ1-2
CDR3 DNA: TGTGCCAGCAGCGAGGGCCGGGACAGAGTATATGGCTACACCTTC
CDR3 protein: CASSEGRDRVYGYTF

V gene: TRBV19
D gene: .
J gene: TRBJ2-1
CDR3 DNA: TGTGCCAGTAGTATTTTCGGGCCGGCAAATGAGCAGTTCTTC
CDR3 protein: CASSIFGPANEQFF

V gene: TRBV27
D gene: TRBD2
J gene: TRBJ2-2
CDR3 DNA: TGTGCCAGCGTCGGGACTAGCGGTTCCGGGGAGCTGTTTTTT
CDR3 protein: CASVGTSGSGELFF

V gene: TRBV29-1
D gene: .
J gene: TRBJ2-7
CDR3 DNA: TGCAGCGTTGAAGATAAGGACAAGAAGACTAGAGCCCACTCCTACGAGCAGTACTTC
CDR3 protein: CSVEDKDKKTRAHSYEQYF

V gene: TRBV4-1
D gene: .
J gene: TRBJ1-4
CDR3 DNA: TGCGCCAGCAGCCAAGTAATTCAATGGGAAAAACTGTTTTTT
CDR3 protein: CASSQVIQWEKLFF

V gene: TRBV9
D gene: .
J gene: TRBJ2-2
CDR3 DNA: TGTGCCAGCAGCGTAGGACTTTACACCGGGGAGCTGTTTTTT
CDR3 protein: CASSVGLYTGELFF

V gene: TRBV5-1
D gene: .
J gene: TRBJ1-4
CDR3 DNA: TGCGCCAGCAGCTCAGGAAAGGGAAGTGAAAAACTGTTTTTT
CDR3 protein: CASSSGKGSEKLFF

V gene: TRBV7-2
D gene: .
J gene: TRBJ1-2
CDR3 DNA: TGTGCCAGCAGATCCCGGGACACAAACTATGGCTACACCTTC
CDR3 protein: CASRSRDTNYGYTF

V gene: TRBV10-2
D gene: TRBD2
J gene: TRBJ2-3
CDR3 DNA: TGCGCCAGCAGTGAATTGGTGACTAGCGGGGGTTTCACAGATACGCAGTATTTT
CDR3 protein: CASSELVTSGGFTDTQYF

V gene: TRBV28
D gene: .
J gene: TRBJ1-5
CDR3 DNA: TGTGCCAGCAGTTTGCAGGGGCCGCCCCAGCATTTT
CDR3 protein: CASSLQGPPQHF

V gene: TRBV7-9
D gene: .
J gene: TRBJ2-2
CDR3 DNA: TGTGCCAGCAGCCGCAGCGGGGAGCTGTTTTTT
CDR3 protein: CASSRSGELFF

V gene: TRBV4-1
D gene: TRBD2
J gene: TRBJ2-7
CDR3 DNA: TGCGCCAGCAGCCAAGGGACTAGCGGGATAGGGTACGAGCAGTACTTC
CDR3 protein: CASSQGTSGIGYEQYF

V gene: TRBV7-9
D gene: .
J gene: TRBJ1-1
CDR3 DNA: TGTGCCAGCAGCTTAGAAGTGGGCAGGGGAGGAATCCCTTCCCCTGAAGCTTTCTTT
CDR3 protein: CASSLEVGRGGIPSPEAFF

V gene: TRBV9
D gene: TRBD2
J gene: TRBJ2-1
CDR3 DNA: TGTGCCAGCAGCGCTAGCGGGGATATCAATGAGCAGTTCTTC
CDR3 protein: CASSASGDINEQFF

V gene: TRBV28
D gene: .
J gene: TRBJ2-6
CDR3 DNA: TGTGCCAGCAGTGAGGGGGTATCTGGGGCCAACGTCCTGACTTTC
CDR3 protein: CASSEGVSGANVLTF

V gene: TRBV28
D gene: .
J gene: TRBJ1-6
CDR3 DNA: TGTGCCAGCAGCCAGCCATGGGGGCGGTCACCCCTCCACTTT
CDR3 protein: CASSQPWGRSPLHF

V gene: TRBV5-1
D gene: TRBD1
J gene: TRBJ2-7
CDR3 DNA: TGCGCCAGCAGGCAGGGGGACCCCTACGAGCAGTACTTC
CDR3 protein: CASRQGDPYEQYF

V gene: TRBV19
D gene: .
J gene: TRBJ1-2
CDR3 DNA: TGTGCCAGTAGTATTGGTAACAGGGATGGGTATTATGGCTACACCTTC
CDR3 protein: CASSIGNRDGYYGYTF

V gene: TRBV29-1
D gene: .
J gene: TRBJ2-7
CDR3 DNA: TGCAGCGTTGTCAGTAAGGGGGATTTCGATTACGAGCAGTACTTC
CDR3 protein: CSVVSKGDFDYEQYF

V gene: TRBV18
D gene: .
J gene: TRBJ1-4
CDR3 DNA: TGTGCCAGCTCACCACGGGACACCCCTCTCAATGAAAAACTGTTTTTT
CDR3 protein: CASSPRDTPLNEKLFF